These T cell receptor beta chains were read from a single sample in a study of T cell clones after liver transplantation. Sequencing was performed with immunoSEQ multiplex PCR; in TCRdb, only in-frame clones are kept and a portion is missing. The sample includes roughly 100,000 clones, around four fifths of them seen just once. The sample in question was CD4+ T cells from blood, obtained around 44 months after liver transplant. The source of these receptors is a human patient who received a liver transplant. Part of the T cells may come from the graft donor. The conserved cysteine and the conserved F or W are not part of the CDR3 here. The order of the fields is J gene, V gene, clone size, D gene, CDR3 protein. The D gene is left open where the match is weak. Clone sizes are given selectively: once, few, many, or a class where the clone is expanded.

TRBJ1-4	TRBV7-2	once	-	ASREGATNEKLF
TRBJ2-2	TRBV11-3	-	-	ASSPSYGELF
TRBJ2-3	TRBV14	-	TRBD1	ASSQGGTGVAY
TRBJ2-6	TRBV7-9	-	-	ASSLLGSAGANVLT
TRBJ2-3	TRBV23-1	-	-	ASSQWKAQRTDTQY
TRBJ1-5	TRBV6-5	-	-	ASRGAGFVGQPQH
TRBJ2-3	TRBV7-9	-	-	ASSLVKGADTQY
TRBJ1-5	TRBV19	-	TRBD1	ASAQGADQPQH
TRBJ1-4	TRBV7-9	-	-	ASSLSNNEKLF
TRBJ2-3	TRBV5-1	-	-	ASSLGAGPSDTQY
TRBJ1-2	TRBV29-1	-	-	SGDCPKHYGYT
TRBJ1-4	TRBV29-1	-	-	SARVDPNEKLF
TRBJ2-1	TRBV18	once	TRBD2	ASSPPGGSYNEQF
TRBJ2-2	TRBV28	-	TRBD2	ASTFTGGVVTGELF
TRBJ1-3	TRBV18	once	-	ASSPRQASSGNTIY
TRBJ1-2	TRBV19	-	-	ASSITHLNFDYGYT
TRBJ2-3	TRBV6-1	-	TRBD2	ASSVSSGSATDTQY
TRBJ2-7	TRBV28	-	-	ASSPGFSLLGLEQY
TRBJ1-1	TRBV29-1	-	TRBD1	SVPGQGKIGAEAF
TRBJ1-1	TRBV6-1	-	-	ASSATRRALNTEAF
TRBJ2-2	TRBV6-1	-	-	ASRTVGGGTGELF
TRBJ1-6	TRBV6-6	-	-	ASSPPDSLGLH
TRBJ2-3	TRBV28	-	TRBD2	ASSPGLAGTDTQY
TRBJ2-1	TRBV28	once	-	ASSLPGNEQF
TRBJ1-6	TRBV7-3	-	TRBD1	ASSHGQGNSPLH
TRBJ2-7	TRBV4-1	-	-	ASSSRDLTYEQY
TRBJ2-7	TRBV19	-	TRBD2	AGIGASGHYEQY
TRBJ2-1	TRBV6-5	once	-	ASSTYNEQF
TRBJ1-2	TRBV19	-	TRBD1	ASSIFGRGLGGYT
TRBJ2-5	TRBV5-4	-	-	ASSFGVDQETQY
TRBJ1-1	TRBV18	-	-	ASSPGQGLGTEAF
TRBJ2-2	TRBV7-3	-	-	ASSRTQGNTGELF
TRBJ2-3	TRBV18	-	-	ASSHSDRGFSTDTQY
TRBJ2-4	TRBV7-6	-	-	ASSLPGNIQY
TRBJ2-7	TRBV18	-	-	ASSPDLLGQY
TRBJ1-1	TRBV6-5	-	-	ASSYLKNTEAF
TRBJ2-5	TRBV15	once	-	ATSRDNQETQY
TRBJ2-2	TRBV4-1	-	TRBD2	ASRRGSDTGELF
TRBJ2-1	TRBV6-5	-	TRBD2	ASSGTSGVRHEQF
TRBJ1-1	TRBV19	-	-	ASRGIVDTEAF
TRBJ1-4	TRBV28	-	TRBD1	ASSLSRDRGGDEKLF
TRBJ2-4	TRBV28	few	TRBD1	ASTRDSLSQY
TRBJ1-1	TRBV28	-	-	ASHTVQGRNTEAF
TRBJ2-2	TRBV29-1	-	TRBD1	SAGPGTGGASVSGELF
TRBJ2-7	TRBV5-4	-	-	ASSFSYSYEQY
TRBJ1-4	TRBV18	once	TRBD1	ASSPSTGGEKLF
TRBJ2-1	TRBV7-2	-	-	ASSLSSLNEQF
TRBJ1-1	TRBV30	-	-	AWSRLSPGRSTEAF